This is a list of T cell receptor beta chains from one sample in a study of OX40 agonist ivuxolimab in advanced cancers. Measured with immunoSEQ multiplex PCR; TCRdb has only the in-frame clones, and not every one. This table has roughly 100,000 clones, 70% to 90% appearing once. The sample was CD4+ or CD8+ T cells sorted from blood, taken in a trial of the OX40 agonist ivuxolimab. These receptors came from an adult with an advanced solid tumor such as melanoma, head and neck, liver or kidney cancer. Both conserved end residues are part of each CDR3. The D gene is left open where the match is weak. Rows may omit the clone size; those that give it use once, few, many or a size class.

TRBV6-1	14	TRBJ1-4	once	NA	CASSELRGNEKLFF	TGTGCCAGCAGTGAACTAAGAGGAAATGAAAAACTGTTTTTT
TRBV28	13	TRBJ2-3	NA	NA	CASTQGNTDTQYF	TGTGCCAGCACTCAAGGAAACACAGATACGCAGTATTTT
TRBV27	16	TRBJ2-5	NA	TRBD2	CASSLSIPTSGETQYF	TGTGCCAGCAGTTTATCTATCCCAACTAGCGGGGAGACCCAGTACTTC
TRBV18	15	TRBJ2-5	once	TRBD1	CASSRTGGIQETQYF	TGTGCCAGCTCACGGACAGGGGGCATCCAAGAGACCCAGTACTTC
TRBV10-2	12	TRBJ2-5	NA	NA	CASSPTGTPDYF	TGCGCCAGCAGTCCTACCGGGACTCCAGACTACTTC
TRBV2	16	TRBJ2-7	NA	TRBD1	CASSEAPPGQPLEQYF	TGTGCCAGCAGTGAAGCTCCACCGGGACAGCCACTCGAGCAGTACTTC
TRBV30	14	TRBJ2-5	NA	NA	CAWSLQFSQETQYF	TGTGCCTGGAGTCTCCAGTTTAGCCAAGAGACCCAGTACTTC
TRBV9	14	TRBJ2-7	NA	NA	CASSVGSGQYEQYF	TGTGCCAGCAGCGTAGGTAGTGGGCAATACGAGCAGTACTTC
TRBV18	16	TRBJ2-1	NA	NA	CASSPSDSTAYNEQFF	TGTGCCAGCTCACCATCCGACAGTACTGCATACAATGAGCAGTTCTTC
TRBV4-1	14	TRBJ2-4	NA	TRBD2	CASSQGDGGNIQYF	TGCGCCAGCAGCCAAGGTGACGGGGGGAACATTCAGTACTTC
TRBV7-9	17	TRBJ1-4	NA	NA	CASRATRSRGPNEKLFF	TGTGCCAGCAGAGCCACACGATCCAGGGGCCCTAATGAAAAACTGTTTTTT
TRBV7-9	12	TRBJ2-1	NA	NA	CASSLIGYEQFF	TGTGCCAGCAGCTTAATCGGGTATGAGCAGTTCTTC
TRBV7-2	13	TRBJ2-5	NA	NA	CASGDRRVETQYF	TGTGCCAGCGGCGACAGGAGGGTCGAGACCCAGTACTTC
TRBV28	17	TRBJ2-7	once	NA	CASSSPMGLQATYEQYF	TGTGCCAGCAGCTCGCCTATGGGACTCCAGGCCACCTACGAGCAGTACTTC
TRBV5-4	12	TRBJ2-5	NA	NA	CASSLEGTTQYF	TGTGCCAGCAGCTTAGAGGGAACGACCCAGTACTTC
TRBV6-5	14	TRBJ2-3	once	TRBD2	CASSPGGAGDTQYF	TGTGCCAGCAGCCCCGGGGGGGCCGGAGATACGCAGTATTTT
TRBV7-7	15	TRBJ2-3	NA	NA	CASSPDGGPSDTQYF	TGTGCCAGCAGCCCTGATGGGGGGCCATCGGATACGCAGTATTTT
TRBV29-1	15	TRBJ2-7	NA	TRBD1	CSVGKGQVYSYEQYF	TGCAGCGTTGGTAAAGGACAGGTGTACTCCTACGAGCAGTACTTC
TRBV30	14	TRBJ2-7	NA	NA	CAWSRGGGSYEQYF	TGTGCCTGGAGCCGCGGAGGCGGATCCTACGAGCAGTACTTC
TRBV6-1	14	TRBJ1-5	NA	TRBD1	CASRGTGGILPQHF	TGTGCCAGCAGGGGGACAGGGGGAATATTGCCCCAGCATTTT
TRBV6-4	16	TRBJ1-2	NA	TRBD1	CASSESPGQQGYGYTF	TGTGCCAGCAGTGAATCTCCGGGACAGCAAGGCTATGGCTACACCTTC
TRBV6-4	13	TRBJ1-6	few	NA	CASSEQESSPLHF	TGTGCCAGCAGTGAACAGGAGAGTTCACCCCTCCACTTT
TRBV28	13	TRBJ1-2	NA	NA	CASSSAQGGGYTF	TGTGCCAGCAGTTCGGCGCAGGGCGGTGGCTACACCTTC
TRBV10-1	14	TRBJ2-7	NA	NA	CASSEQGPLYEQYF	TGCGCCAGCAGTGAACAGGGCCCCCTCTACGAGCAGTACTTC
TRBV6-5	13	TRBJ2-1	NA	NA	CASSYRSRHEQFF	TGTGCCAGCAGTTACAGGAGCCGTCATGAGCAGTTCTTC
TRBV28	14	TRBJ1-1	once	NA	CASSPEGINTEAFF	TGTGCCAGCAGTCCCGAAGGGATTAACACTGAAGCTTTCTTT
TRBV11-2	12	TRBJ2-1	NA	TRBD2	CASGSGGNEQFF	TGTGCCAGCGGTAGCGGGGGTAATGAGCAGTTCTTC
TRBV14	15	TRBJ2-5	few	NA	CASSQGGWMEETQYF	TGTGCCAGCAGCCAAGGGGGATGGATGGAAGAAACCCAGTACTTC
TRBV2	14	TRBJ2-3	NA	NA	CASSEGRAADTQYF	TGTGCCAGCAGTGAAGGGAGAGCCGCAGATACGCAGTATTTT
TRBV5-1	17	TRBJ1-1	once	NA	CASSLVWGGVQNTEAFF	TGCGCCAGCAGCTTGGTCTGGGGTGGAGTCCAGAACACTGAAGCTTTCTTT
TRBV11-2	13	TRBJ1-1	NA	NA	CASSPTLNTEAFF	TGTGCCAGCAGCCCTACCTTGAACACTGAAGCTTTCTTT
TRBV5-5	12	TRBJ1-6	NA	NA	CASSDRNSPLHF	TGTGCCAGCAGCGACAGGAATTCACCCCTCCACTTT
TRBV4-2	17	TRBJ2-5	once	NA	CASSQDGRPGYQETQYF	TGTGCCAGCAGCCAAGATGGGAGGCCCGGGTACCAAGAGACCCAGTACTTC
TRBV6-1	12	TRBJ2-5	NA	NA	CATGRPQETQYF	TGTGCCACGGGACGGCCACAAGAGACCCAGTACTTC
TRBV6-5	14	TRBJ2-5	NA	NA	CASSYGRGSETQYF	TGTGCCAGCAGTTATGGGCGGGGCTCGGAGACCCAGTACTTC
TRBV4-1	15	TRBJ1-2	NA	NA	CASSPPGASLYGYTF	TGCGCCAGCAGCCCCCCAGGGGCCTCCCTCTATGGCTACACCTTC
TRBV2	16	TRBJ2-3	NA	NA	CASRGGGLTSTDTQYF	TGTGCCAGCAGAGGCGGGGGCCTGACTAGCACAGATACGCAGTATTTT